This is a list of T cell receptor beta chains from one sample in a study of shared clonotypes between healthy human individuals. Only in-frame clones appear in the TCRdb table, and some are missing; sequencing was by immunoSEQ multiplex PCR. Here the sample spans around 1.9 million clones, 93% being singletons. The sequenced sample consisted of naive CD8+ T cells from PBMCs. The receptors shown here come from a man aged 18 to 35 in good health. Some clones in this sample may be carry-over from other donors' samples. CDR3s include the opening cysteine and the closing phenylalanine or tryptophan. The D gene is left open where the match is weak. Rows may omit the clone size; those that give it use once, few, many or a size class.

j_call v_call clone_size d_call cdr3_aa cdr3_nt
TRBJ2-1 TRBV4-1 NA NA CASSLLLGGEQFF TGCGCCAGCAGCCTCTTATTAGGAGGAGAGCAGTTCTTC
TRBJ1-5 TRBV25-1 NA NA CASSAGLSNQPQHF TGTGCCAGCAGTGCCGGGTTAAGCAATCAGCCCCAGCATTTT
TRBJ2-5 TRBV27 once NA CASSRGTNRRWTQYF TGTGCCAGCAGTCGGGGGACCAATAGGAGGTGGACCCAGTACTTC
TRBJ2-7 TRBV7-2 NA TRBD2 CASSKKWTSEKAYEQYF TGTGCCAGCAGCAAAAAGTGGACTAGCGAGAAAGCCTACGAGCAGTACTTC
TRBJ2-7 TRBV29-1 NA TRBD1 CSVEGALQGWGYGQYF TGCAGCGTTGAAGGGGCCTTACAGGGGTGGGGGTATGGGCAGTACTTC
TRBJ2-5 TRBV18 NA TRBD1 CASSPNQGAIEETQYF TGTGCCAGCTCACCGAATCAGGGGGCGATAGAAGAGACCCAGTACTTC
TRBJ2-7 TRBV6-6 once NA CASSYYTTYEQYF TGTGCCAGCAGTTACTACACAACCTACGAGCAGTACTTC
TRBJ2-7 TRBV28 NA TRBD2 CASNWGGEQYF TGTGCCAGCAACTGGGGAGGGGAGCAGTACTTC
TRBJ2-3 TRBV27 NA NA CASSSSHPGGTDTQYF TGTGCCAGCAGTTCGTCCCACCCCGGGGGCACAGATACGCAGTATTTT
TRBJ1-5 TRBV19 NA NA CARPFHGRAYQPQHF TGTGCCAGACCTTTTCATGGGCGCGCTTATCAGCCCCAGCATTTT
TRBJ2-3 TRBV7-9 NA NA CASSLALGTVGTQYF TGTGCCAGCAGCTTAGCCCTAGGAACAGTGGGTACGCAGTATTTT
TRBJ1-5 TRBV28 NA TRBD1 CASRATGRNQPQHF TGTGCCAGCAGAGCGACAGGGCGCAATCAGCCCCAGCATTTT
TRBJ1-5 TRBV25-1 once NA CASSEMGDQPQHF TGTGCCAGCAGTGAAATGGGAGATCAGCCCCAGCATTTT
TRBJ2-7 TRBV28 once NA CASSRPGVGYEQYF TGTGCCAGCAGTCGACCCGGGGTGGGCTACGAGCAGTACTTC
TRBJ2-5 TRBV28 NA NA CASSRSLRIETQYF TGTGCCAGCAGCCGATCCCTCCGGATAGAGACCCAGTACTTC
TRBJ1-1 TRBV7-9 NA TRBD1 CASSLPLTGGSTEAFF TGTGCCAGCAGCCTACCCCTGACAGGGGGCAGTACTGAAGCTTTCTTT
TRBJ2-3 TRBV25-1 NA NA CASSEGGRGDTQYF TGTGCCAGCAGTGAGGGCGGTCGGGGGGATACGCAGTATTTT
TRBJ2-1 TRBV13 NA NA CASSFLQGHEQFF TGTGCCAGCAGCTTCCTACAGGGACATGAGCAGTTCTTC
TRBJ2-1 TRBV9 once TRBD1 CASSATTGGVGDNEQFF TGTGCCAGCAGCGCTACGACAGGGGGCGTCGGGGACAATGAGCAGTTCTTC
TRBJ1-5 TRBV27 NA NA CASSLSGGPYSNQPQHF TGTGCCAGCAGTTTATCTGGGGGGCCGTATAGCAATCAGCCCCAGCATTTT
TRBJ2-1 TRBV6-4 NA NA CASSDDGVEQFF TGTGCCAGCAGTGATGATGGGGTGGAGCAGTTCTTC
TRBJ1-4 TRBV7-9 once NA CASVGAGKDLFF TGTGCCAGCGTAGGGGCCGGCAAGGATTTGTTTTTT
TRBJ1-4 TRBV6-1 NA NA CASSEAMGRDEKLFF TGTGCCAGCAGTGAAGCGATGGGGCGGGATGAAAAACTGTTTTTT
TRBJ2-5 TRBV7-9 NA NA CASSPVSPSLRTETQYF TGTGCCAGCAGCCCAGTCAGTCCCAGCTTGAGAACAGAGACCCAGTACTTC
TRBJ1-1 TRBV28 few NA CASSLGRAYTEAFF TGTGCCAGCAGTTTAGGTAGAGCTTACACTGAAGCTTTCTTT
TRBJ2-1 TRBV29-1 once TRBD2 CSVEGLAGVYYNEQFF TGCAGCGTTGAAGGTCTAGCGGGAGTTTACTACAATGAGCAGTTCTTC
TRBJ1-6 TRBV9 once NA CASASTAYNSPLHF TGTGCCAGCGCATCAACAGCCTATAATTCACCCCTCCACTTT
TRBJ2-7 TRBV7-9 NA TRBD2 CASNGGDPYEQYF TGTGCCAGCAACGGGGGGGATCCCTACGAGCAGTACTTC
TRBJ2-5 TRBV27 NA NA CASSSTTGYQETQYF TGTGCCAGCAGTTCAACGACGGGGTACCAAGAGACCCAGTACTTC
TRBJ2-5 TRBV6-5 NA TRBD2 CASSSSPGLASGTQYF TGTGCCAGCAGTTCTTCACCGGGACTAGCGAGTGGGACCCAGTACTTC
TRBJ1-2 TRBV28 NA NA CASSLSNDYGYTF TGTGCCAGCAGTTTATCCAATGACTATGGCTACACCTTC
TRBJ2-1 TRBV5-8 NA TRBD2 CASSFGLAGGHDEQFF TGTGCCAGCAGCTTTGGACTAGCGGGAGGTCACGATGAGCAGTTCTTC
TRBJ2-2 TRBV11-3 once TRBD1 CASSLRQGVVTGELFF TGTGCCAGCAGCTTACGGCAGGGGGTAGTCACCGGGGAGCTGTTTTTT
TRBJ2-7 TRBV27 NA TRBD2 CASSPTPGGSWEQYF TGTGCCAGCAGTCCAACCCCCGGGGGGTCTTGGGAGCAGTACTTC
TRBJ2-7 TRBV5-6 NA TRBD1 CASSLGTGAAQYF TGTGCCAGCAGCTTAGGGACAGGGGCAGCGCAGTACTTC
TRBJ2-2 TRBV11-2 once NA CASPRKPNTGELFF TGTGCCAGTCCACGCAAACCGAACACCGGGGAGCTGTTTTTT
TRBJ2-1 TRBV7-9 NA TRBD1 CASSSEFGTAIYNEQFF TGTGCCAGCAGCTCTGAATTCGGGACAGCAATTTACAATGAGCAGTTCTTC
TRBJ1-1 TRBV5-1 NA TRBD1 CASSPGEDRLNTEAFF TGCGCCAGCAGCCCGGGAGAGGACAGGTTGAACACTGAAGCTTTCTTT
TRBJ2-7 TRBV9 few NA CASSATGREQYF TGTGCCAGCAGCGCTACGGGGAGGGAGCAGTACTTC
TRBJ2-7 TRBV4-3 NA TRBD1 CASSPSTGGYEQYF TGCGCCAGCAGCCCCTCGACAGGGGGCTACGAGCAGTACTTC
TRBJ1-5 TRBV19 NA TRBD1 CATTPTGTGVQPQHF TGTGCCACCACCCCTACCGGGACAGGGGTGCAGCCCCAGCATTTT
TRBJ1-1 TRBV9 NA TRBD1 CASSVGWGTGGRTEAFF TGTGCCAGCAGCGTGGGGTGGGGGACAGGAGGTCGCACTGAAGCTTTCTTT
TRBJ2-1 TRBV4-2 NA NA CASSQWVVESSYNEQFF TGTGCCAGCAGCCAATGGGTAGTAGAAAGCTCCTACAATGAGCAGTTCTTC